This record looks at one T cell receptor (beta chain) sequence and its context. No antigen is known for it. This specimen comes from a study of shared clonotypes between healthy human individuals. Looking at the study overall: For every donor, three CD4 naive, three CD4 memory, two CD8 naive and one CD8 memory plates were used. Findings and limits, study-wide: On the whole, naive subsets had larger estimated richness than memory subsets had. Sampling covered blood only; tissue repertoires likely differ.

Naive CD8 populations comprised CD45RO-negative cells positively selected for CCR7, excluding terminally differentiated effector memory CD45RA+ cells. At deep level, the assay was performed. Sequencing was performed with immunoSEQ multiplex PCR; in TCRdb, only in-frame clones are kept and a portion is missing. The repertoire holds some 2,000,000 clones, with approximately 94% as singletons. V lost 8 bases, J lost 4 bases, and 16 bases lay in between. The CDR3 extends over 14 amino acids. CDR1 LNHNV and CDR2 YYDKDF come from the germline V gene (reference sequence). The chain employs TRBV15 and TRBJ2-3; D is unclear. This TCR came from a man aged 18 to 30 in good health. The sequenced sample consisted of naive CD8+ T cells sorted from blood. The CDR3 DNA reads TGTGCCACCGGGAAGACCCACGGCGCAGATACGCAGTATTTT. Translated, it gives CATGKTHGADTQYF.